This TCR beta chain was captured by sequencing in a study of shared clonotypes between healthy human individuals. Study-level information: Donors had three CD4 naive, three CD4 memory, two CD8 naive and one CD8 memory plate apiece.

Only Caucasian adults living in Nashville, Tennessee made up the donor group. The ends were cut back, 10 bases at V and 0 bases at J, with 15 bases in the middle. The germline CDR1 and CDR2 sequences are SGHNT and YENEEA. CDR3 length: 14 amino acids. Deep-level running was used for the assay. Using immunoSEQ multiplex PCR, the repertoire was profiled, and TCRdb retains in-frame clones only, with some absent. This table has over a million clones, roughly 80% appearing once. This receptor was taken from a man younger than 30 in good health. The gene calls are TRBV11-3 and TRBJ1-2; unclear D gene. Sequencing input: memory CD4+ T cells sorted from blood. The subset here: CD45RA-negative fraction. The CDR3 DNA reads TGTGCCATCGACGGGGAAAAAGCTAACTATGGCTACACCTTC. Its translation is CAIDGEKANYGYTF.